This TCR beta chain was profiled in a study of T cells after yellow fever vaccination. Study-level findings and limits: FACS-sorted repertoires could harbor abundant contaminating bulk-population clonotypes.

This clonotype was counted between two and nine times. What it binds is unknown. The V gene's germline CDR1 is MNHEY and CDR2 SMNVEV (reference sequence). This CDR3 spans 14 amino acids. V was cut by 5 bases and J by 5 bases, with 15 bases left in between. The study made its TCR cDNA through 5'RACE template switching. That step introduced a universal primer site along with UMIs. A single record per CDR3 protein comes from TCRdb applying MiXCR to the 5' RACE reads. The sample gives a few hundred thousand distinct CDR3 sequences, roughly 19% of which show up once; roughly an eighth is in the top ten. The chain uses TRBV27 and TRBJ1-1; D is ambiguous. The clonotype was recovered from a man aged 25-45 years who received the YFV17D yellow fever vaccine. The sample was PBMCs, taken 15 days after the yellow fever booster vaccination. In DNA, the CDR3 is TGTGCCAGCAGTCCCCGGGCCCTGGGGACTGAAGCTTTCTTT. Amino acids: CASSPRALGTEAFF.